This paragraph reports one T cell receptor beta chain. Its antigen is undetermined. The assay was immunoSEQ multiplex PCR, and TCRdb's table has in-frame clones only and misses some. The sample lists some 130,000 clones; under 90% were seen once. Germline loops: CDR1 MNHEY, CDR2 SVGEGT. Trimming shortened V by 5 bases and J by 0 bases, and 11 bases separated the two germline ends. This CDR3 has 14 amino acids. The data derive from a study of T cell responses to AZD1222 COVID-19 vaccine. In the study overall: Some second doses came at about 4 weeks and others at about 12 weeks; these were pooled. Findings and limits, study-wide: Donor demographics were predominantly white British with a female majority; clonal diversity may be underestimated.

The TCR was taken from an adult in good health. This chain connects TRBV6-2 or TRBV6-3 to TRBJ2-7; maybe TRBD1 (6 bases). The sample here was peripheral blood, taken on day 0 of AZD1222 vaccination. CDR3 protein: CASSPTGTSYEQYF. The CDR3, as DNA: TGTGCCAGCAGTCCCACAGGGACCTCCTACGAGCAGTACTTC.